This is a list of T cell receptor beta chains from one sample in a study of blood T cell repertoires in COVID-19. Assay used: immunoSEQ multiplex PCR; TCRdb lists only in-frame clones, some missing. The profile shows some 20,000 clones, roughly 77% of them singletons. The sample taken for sequencing was peripheral blood. These receptors all stem from a man in his fifties or sixties with acute or convalescent COVID-19. Each CDR3 is given with its conserved first and last residue.

TRBJ1-5 TRBV14 CASSQFGDNQPQHF
TRBJ2-7 TRBV7-2 CASSPAYEEIGPTEYEQYF
TRBJ1-6 TRBV5-5 CASSLVRDNSPLHF
TRBJ2-7 TRBV14 CASSQGGGVSYEQYF
TRBJ2-7 TRBV11-2 CASTAGGYEQYF
TRBJ2-7 TRBV18 CASSPEQVASGEQYF
TRBJ1-2 TRBV18 CASSPLGQGSAGYTF
TRBJ1-3 TRBV7-2 CASSSRTGDGNTIYF
TRBJ1-6 TRBV18 CASSPLEGPLHF
TRBJ1-6 TRBV12-3/TRBV12-4 CASSSLGGSPLHF
TRBJ2-3 TRBV2 CASRGSTGVTDTQYF
TRBJ2-3 TRBV29-1 CSVVSGSASTDTQYF
TRBJ2-6 TRBV27 CASSSGTGLSGANVLTF
TRBJ2-7 TRBV2 CASSEGEAYEQYF
TRBJ2-2 TRBV7-6 CASSPGLAGLTNTGELFF
TRBJ1-5 TRBV15 CATSRDRGVGQPQHF
TRBJ2-1 TRBV7-3 CASSLRPLSGGESYNEQFF
TRBJ2-5 TRBV5-1 CASSPGTLEDDQYF
TRBJ2-2 TRBV28 CASRSYGGFRTNTGELFF
TRBJ1-4 TRBV7-9 CASSRGRENEKLFF
TRBJ1-1 TRBV11-1 CASGDRFMNTEAFF
TRBJ2-3 TRBV4-2 CASSQVATSGGTDTQYF
TRBJ1-3 TRBV5-4 CASTNRDNSGNTIYF
TRBJ1-4 TRBV12-3/TRBV12-4 CAGRRGEEKLFF
TRBJ1-5 TRBV18 CASSPGADQPQHF
TRBJ2-1 TRBV7-6 CASSLFGGGGVDNEQFF
TRBJ1-2 TRBV4-1 CASSLSGTGVGGYTF
TRBJ1-1 TRBV19 CASSIRRGGGNTEAFF
TRBJ1-6 TRBV6-4 CASSDSSRGSPLHF
TRBJ1-3 TRBV6-2/TRBV6-3 CASSYAGYTIYF
TRBJ1-3 TRBV24-1 CATSDGGENTIYF
TRBJ1-1 TRBV7-9 CASSLSLSGAYTEAFF
TRBJ1-2 TRBV7-8 CASSLWSSRYGYTF
TRBJ1-1 TRBV2 CATKSNTEAFF
TRBJ2-7 TRBV7-2 CASSLDRGEYEQYF
TRBJ1-6 TRBV15 CATSRDTDRNSPLHF
TRBJ1-3 TRBV9 CASSLPANAGNTIYF
TRBJ2-1 TRBV5-6 CASSLKGQGYYNEQFF
TRBJ2-7 TRBV6-5 CASTLLAGGYEQYF
TRBJ2-1 TRBV6-5 CASRNRVGSYNEQFF
TRBJ2-2 TRBV21-1 CASSKVRERRTGELFF
TRBJ1-5 TRBV24-1 CATSASGNQPQHF
TRBJ1-2 TRBV5-6 CASSFTNYGYTF
TRBJ2-3 TRBV6-5 CASSQTPSTDTQYF
TRBJ1-2 TRBV9 CASSPQGAVGYTF
TRBJ1-1 TRBV14 CASSDTLNTEAFF
TRBJ1-3 TRBV2 CASATGGAGNTIYF
TRBJ2-2 TRBV7-3 CASSLNSYTGELFF
TRBJ2-7 TRBV27 CASSPWTSGGAGEQYF
TRBJ1-5 TRBV6-4 CARPGFGNQPQHF
TRBJ2-7 TRBV2 CASSYQLEDEQYF
TRBJ1-2 TRBV12-5 CASGPRTDHFYGYTF
TRBJ2-7 TRBV5-4 CASSLGGQGGQYF
TRBJ2-1 TRBV4-1 CASSQVLANEQFF
TRBJ2-3 TRBV4-1 CASSQAGLDTQYF